This T cell receptor beta chain comes out of a study of technical replicates of blood from several donors. Measured with immunoSEQ multiplex PCR; TCRdb has only the in-frame clones, and not every one. The sample holds roughly 45,000 clones, more than 85% seen once. The sequence came from a human donor in good health. Some clones in this sample may be carry-over from other donors' samples. Sequenced input: PBMCs.

CDR3 bases: TGTGCCAGCAGCCAAGGGACTAGGGGCTCCTACAATGAGCAGTTCTTC. Amino acids: CASSQGTRGSYNEQFF. The chain is built from TRBV7-3 and TRBJ2-1; 8 nucleotides agree with TRBD2. There are 16 residues in the CDR3. J lost 0 bases, V lost 5 bases, and 6 bases had no gene match. Per germline, CDR1 SGHTA and CDR2 FQGTGA.